This note documents a single TCR beta chain sequence. These data belong to a study of blood T cell repertoires in COVID-19. There are 14 residues in the CDR3. V was clipped by 8 bases and J by 5 bases; unmatched bases: 7. From germline, CDR1 is GTSNPN and CDR2 SVGIG (reference sequence). While infection was still active, Seattle patients were enrolled and then followed longitudinally. Here immunoSEQ multiplex PCR was the method, and the copy in TCRdb shows in-frame clones only, minus some. The sample gives 250,000 to 400,000 clones, 90% of which show up once; 2.9% is in the top ten. Material for sequencing was peripheral blood. The chain employs TRBV30 and TRBJ2-5, with 14 bases aligning to TRBD2. The sequence was obtained from a woman aged 25-40 years with COVID-19, enrolled during active disease. CDR3 nucleotides: TGTGCCGGAAGACTAGCGGGAGGGCGGGAGACCCAGTACTTC. This sequence encodes CAGRLAGGRETQYF. The full variable domain, rest sourced from reference TRBV30 and TRBJ2-5, is SQTIHQWPATLVQPVGSPLSLECTVEGTSNPNLYWYRQAAGRGLQLLFYSVGIGQISSEVPQNLSASRPQDRQFILSSKKLLLSDSGFYLCAGRLAGGRETQYFGPGTRLLVL.